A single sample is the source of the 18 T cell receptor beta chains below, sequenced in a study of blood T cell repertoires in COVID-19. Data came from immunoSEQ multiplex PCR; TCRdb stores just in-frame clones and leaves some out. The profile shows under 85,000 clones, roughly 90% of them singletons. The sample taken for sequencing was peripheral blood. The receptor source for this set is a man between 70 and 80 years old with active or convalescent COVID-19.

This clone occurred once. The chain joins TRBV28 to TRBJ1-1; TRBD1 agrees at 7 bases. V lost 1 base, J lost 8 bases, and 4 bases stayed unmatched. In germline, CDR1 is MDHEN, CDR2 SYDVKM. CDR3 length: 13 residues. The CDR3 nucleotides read TGTGCCAGCAGTTTATCCGACAGGGCAGAAGCTTTCTTT. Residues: CASSLSDRAEAFF.

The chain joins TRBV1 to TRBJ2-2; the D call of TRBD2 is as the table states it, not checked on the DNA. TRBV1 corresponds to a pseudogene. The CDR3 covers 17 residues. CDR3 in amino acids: CTSSQDSGRADTGELFF. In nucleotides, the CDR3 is TGCACCAGCAGCCAAGATAGCGGGAGGGCCGACACCGGGGAGCTGTTTTTT.

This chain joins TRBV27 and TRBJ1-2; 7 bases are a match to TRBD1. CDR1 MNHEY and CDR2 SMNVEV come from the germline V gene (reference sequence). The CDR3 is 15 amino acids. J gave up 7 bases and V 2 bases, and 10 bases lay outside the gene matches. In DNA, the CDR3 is TGTGCCAGCAGTTTAGCCAGGGGGGTATTTCTTGGCTACACCTTC. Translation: CASSLARGVFLGYTF.

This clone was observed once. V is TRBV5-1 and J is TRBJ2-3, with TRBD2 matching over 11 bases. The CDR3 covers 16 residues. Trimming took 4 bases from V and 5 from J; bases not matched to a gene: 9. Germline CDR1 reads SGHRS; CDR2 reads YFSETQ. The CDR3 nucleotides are TGCGCCAGCAGCCCAGCACTAGCGGGAGTAAAAGATACGCAGTATTTT. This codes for CASSPALAGVKDTQYF.

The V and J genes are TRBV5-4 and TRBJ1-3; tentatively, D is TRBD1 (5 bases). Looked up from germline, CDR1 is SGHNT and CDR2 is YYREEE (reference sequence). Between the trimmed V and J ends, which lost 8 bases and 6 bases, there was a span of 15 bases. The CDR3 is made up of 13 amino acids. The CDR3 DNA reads TGTGCCAGTAAACGAAGGGGCCCAAACACCATATATTTT. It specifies CASKRRGPNTIYF. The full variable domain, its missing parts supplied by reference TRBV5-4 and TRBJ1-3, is ETGVTQSPTHLIKTRGQQVTLRCSSQSGHNTVSWYQQALGQGPQFIFQYYREEENGRGNFPPRFSGLQFPNYSSELNVNALELDDSALYLCASKRRGPNTIYFGEGSWLTVV.

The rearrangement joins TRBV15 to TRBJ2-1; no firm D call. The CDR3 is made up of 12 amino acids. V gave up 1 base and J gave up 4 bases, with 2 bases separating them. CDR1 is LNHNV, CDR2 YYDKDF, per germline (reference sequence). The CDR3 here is CATSRVYNEQFF. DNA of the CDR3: TGTGCCACCAGCAGAGTATACAATGAGCAGTTCTTC.

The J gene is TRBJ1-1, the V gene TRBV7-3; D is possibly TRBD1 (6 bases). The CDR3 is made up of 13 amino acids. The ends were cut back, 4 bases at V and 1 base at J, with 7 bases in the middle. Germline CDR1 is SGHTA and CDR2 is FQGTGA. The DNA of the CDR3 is TGTGCCAGCAGCTGGGGACAGAACACTGAAGCTTTCTTT. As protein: CASSWGQNTEAFF.

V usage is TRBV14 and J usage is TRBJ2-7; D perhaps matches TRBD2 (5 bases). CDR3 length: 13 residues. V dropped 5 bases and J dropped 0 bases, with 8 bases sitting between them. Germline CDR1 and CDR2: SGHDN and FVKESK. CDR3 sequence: CASSVSGSYEQYF. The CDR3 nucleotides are TGTGCCAGCAGCGTCAGCGGCTCCTACGAGCAGTACTTC.

CDR3 residues: CASSQTRSETQYF. In DNA, the CDR3 is TGCGCCAGCAGCCAGACTAGGTCGGAGACCCAGTACTTC. This chain joins TRBV4-1 and TRBJ2-5; TRBD2 is a possible D gene (6 bases). CDR3 length equals 13 residues. Germline V gene sequence: CDR1 MGHRA, CDR2 YSYEKL. With 3 bases removed from V and 5 bases from J, the gap between germline ends came to 10 bases.

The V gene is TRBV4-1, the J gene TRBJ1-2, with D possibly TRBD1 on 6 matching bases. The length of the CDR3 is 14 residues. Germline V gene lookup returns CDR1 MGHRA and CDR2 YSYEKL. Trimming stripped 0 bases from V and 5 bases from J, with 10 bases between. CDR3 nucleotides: TGCGCCAGCAGCCAAGAAACAGGGATTTATGGCTACACCTTC. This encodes CASSQETGIYGYTF.

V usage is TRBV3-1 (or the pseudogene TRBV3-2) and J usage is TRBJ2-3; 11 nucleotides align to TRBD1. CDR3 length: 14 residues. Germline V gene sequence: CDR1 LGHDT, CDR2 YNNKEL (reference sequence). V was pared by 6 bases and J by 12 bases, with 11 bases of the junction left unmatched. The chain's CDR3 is CASSQPLGQGVQYF. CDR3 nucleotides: TGTGCCAGCAGTCAACCTTTGGGACAGGGGGTACAGTATTTT.

CDR3 DNA: TGTGCCAGCAGCCCCGGGGGGGACAGGGGATCTGATGGCTACACCTTC. The encoded protein is CASSPGGDRGSDGYTF. J is TRBJ1-2 and V is TRBV7-9, with 10 nucleotides matching TRBD1. With 5 bases clipped from V and 6 bases from J, the junction kept 12 bases outside the gene matches. The CDR3 is 16 residues long. Germline V gene sequence: CDR1 SEHNR, CDR2 FQNEAQ (reference sequence).

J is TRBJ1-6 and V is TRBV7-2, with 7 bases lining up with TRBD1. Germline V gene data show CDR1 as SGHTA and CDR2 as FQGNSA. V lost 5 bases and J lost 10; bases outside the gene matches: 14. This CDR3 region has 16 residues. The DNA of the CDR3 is TGTGCCAGCAGCACTCGGGGACAGTTATCTGAATCACCCCTCCACTTT. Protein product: CASSTRGQLSESPLHF.

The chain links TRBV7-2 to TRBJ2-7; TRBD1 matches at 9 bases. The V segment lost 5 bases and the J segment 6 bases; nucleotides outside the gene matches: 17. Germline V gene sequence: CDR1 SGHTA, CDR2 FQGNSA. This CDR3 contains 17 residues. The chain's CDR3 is CASSKRLGWDRAGEQYF. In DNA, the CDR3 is TGTGCCAGCAGCAAAAGGTTGGGATGGGACAGGGCGGGCGAGCAGTACTTC.

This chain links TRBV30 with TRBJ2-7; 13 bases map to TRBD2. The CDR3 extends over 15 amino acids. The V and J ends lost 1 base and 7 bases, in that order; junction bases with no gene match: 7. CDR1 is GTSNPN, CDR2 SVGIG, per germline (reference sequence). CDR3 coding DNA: TGTGCCTGGAGTGGGACTAGCGGGGGAACTAGGGAGCAGTACTTC. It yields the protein CAWSGTSGGTREQYF.

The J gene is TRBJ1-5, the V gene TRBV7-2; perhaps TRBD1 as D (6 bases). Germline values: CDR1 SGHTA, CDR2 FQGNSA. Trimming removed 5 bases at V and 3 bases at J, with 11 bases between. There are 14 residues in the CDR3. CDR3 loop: CASSQTGYNQPQHF. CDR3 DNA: TGTGCCAGCAGCCAGACAGGTTACAATCAGCCCCAGCATTTT.

CDR3 in amino acids: CASSSGLPAGQPQHF. The CDR3 DNA follows: TGTGCCAGCAGCTCGGGACTCCCGGCGGGCCAGCCCCAGCATTTT. The chain links TRBV11-2 to TRBJ1-5, with D perhaps TRBD1 (5 bases). There are 15 residues in the CDR3. V lost 4 bases and J lost 7, with 17 bases in between. Germline V gene sequence: CDR1 SGHAT, CDR2 FQNNGV.

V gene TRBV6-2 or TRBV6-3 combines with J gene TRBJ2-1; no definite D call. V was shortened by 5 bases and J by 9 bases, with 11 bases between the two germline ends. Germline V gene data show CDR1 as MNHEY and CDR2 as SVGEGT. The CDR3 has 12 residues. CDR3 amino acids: CASSDPGIEQFF. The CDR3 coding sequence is TGTGCCAGCAGTGACCCAGGTATTGAGCAGTTCTTC.